The entry that follows covers one T cell receptor (beta chain) sequence. Its antigen is still unknown. No per-base quality is available; no much larger clone lies one base away. CDR1 and CDR2 (MDHEN, SYDVKM) derive from the germline V gene. The CDR3 holds 15 amino acids from the cysteine to the phenylalanine. Solely the CDR3 DNA is kept, with 45 bases framed from the first base. Relative to germline, V is 3 bases shorter and J is 1 base shorter, with 12 bases between their ends. The data were taken from a study of lymphopenia after photon versus proton radiotherapy (dated by TCRdb to the late 2010s). Broadly, across the study: In patients with gastrointestinal tumors who developed high-grade lymphopenia, the study compared the immunological effects of photon radiation therapy with those of proton radiation therapy. The cohort comprised approximately 21 patients with gastrointestinal tumors who received either photon or proton therapy and then developed lymphopenia. The study was designed to characterize how the impact on the immune system differs between the two radiation modalities.

What the work shows at the level of the full study, not this receptor alone: During treatment, patients who received proton therapy stayed relatively stable, whereas patients who received photon therapy lost naive T cells and TCR diversity and gained effector/memory populations. Once the lymphocyte count had reached its nadir, the repertoires of photon-treated patients showed oligoclonal expansion, particularly of CD8+ Temra cells, and this expansion drove the decline in diversity. The survival association was assessed only in patients who died, and the authors presented better survival with proton therapy as a possibility rather than a demonstrated result. Across the cohort, a larger post-nadir drop in TCR diversity was inversely correlated with overall survival time among patients who died.

The library was obtained by the immunoSEQ multiplex PCR assay. Deep sequencing of rearranged TCR beta loci, alongside multiparametric flow cytometry, was used to profile T cell repertoires. TCRdb obtained this table from immuneACCESS and retained in-frame rearrangements with V and J assigned. These tables miss some clones; where compared with another copy, unresolved V genes account for less than half of the shortfall, and the remainder is unexplained. Here the sample has roughly 65,000 clones; roughly 91% occur a single time. The ten largest clones take up 2.5% to 3% of the sample. The sequencing used peripheral blood, collected from a patient treated with photon-based radiotherapy. The sequence came from a woman in her seventies with pancreatic cancer. The chain employs TRBV28 and TRBJ1-1; 5 matching bases give a weak D call of TRBD1. The nucleotides read TGTGCCAGCAGTTTTGGGGGTACAGCGAACACTGAAGCTTTCTTT. This sequence encodes CASSFGGTANTEAFF.